What follows is one TCR beta chain and its context. This record belongs to a study of cytomegalovirus exposure and HLA in healthy donors. From germline, CDR1 is MDHEN and CDR2 SYDVKM. The CDR3 has 15 residues. J gave up 4 bases and V 6 bases, and 6 bases lay outside the gene matches. It was with 60 Vbeta and 13 Jbeta primers that the PCR ran. This table comes from immunoSEQ multiplex PCR, and its TCRdb copy is limited to in-frame clones, with some not included. The sample records around 100,000 clones, roughly 78% being singletons. This TCR derives from a male donor in good health and CMV-seropositive. This chain joins TRBV28 and TRBJ1-5; TRBD1 agrees at 10 bases. Specimen: PBMCs. The CDR3 spells CASRRGQGVNQPQHF. CDR3 nucleotides: TGTGCCAGCAGGCGAGGACAGGGGGTGAATCAGCCCCAGCATTTT.